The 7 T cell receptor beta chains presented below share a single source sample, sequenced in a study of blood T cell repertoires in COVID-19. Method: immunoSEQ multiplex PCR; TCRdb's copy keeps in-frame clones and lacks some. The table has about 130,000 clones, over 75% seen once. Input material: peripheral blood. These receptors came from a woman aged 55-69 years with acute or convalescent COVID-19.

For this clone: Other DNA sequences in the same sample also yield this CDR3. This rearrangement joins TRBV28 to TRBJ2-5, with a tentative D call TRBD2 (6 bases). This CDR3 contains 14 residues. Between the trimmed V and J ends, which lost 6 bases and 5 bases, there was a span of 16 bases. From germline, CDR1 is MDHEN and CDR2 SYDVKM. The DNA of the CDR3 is TGTGCCAGCAGCCGAACCGGACGGGGGGAGACCCAGTACTTC. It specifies CASSRTGRGETQYF.

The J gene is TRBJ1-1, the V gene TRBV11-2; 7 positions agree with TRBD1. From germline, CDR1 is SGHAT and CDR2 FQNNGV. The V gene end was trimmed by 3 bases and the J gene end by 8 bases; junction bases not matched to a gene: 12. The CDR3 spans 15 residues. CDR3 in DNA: TGTGCCAGCAGCTTTGGGACAGTGGTGTTGCGGGAAGCTTTCTTT. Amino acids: CASSFGTVVLREAFF.

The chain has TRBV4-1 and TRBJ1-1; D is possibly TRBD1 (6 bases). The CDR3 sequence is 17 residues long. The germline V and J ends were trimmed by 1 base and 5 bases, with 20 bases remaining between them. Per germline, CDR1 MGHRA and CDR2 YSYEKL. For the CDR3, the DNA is TGCGCCAGCAGCCAAGGCCCCGTGGGGGGGGCGATGACTGAAGCTTTCTTT. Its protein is CASSQGPVGGAMTEAFF.

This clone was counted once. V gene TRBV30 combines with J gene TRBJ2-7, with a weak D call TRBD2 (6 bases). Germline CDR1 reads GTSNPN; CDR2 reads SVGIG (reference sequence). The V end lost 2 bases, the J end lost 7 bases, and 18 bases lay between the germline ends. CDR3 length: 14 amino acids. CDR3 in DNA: TGTGCCTGGAGTCCGGGACTGCCTTTCGGGGAGCAGTACTTC. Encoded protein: CAWSPGLPFGEQYF.

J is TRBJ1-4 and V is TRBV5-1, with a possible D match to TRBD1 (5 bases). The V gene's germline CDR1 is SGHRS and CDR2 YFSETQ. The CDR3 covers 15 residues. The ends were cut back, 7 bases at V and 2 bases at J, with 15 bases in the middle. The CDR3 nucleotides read TGCGCCAGCTCCAACCTGGGGCAGACTAATGAAAAACTGTTTTTT. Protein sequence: CASSNLGQTNEKLFF.

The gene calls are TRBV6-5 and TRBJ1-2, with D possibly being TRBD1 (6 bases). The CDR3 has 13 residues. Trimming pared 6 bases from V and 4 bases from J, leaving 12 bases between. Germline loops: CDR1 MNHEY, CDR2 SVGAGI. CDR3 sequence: CASRDPDSYGYTF. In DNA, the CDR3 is TGTGCCAGCAGGGATCCGGACAGCTATGGCTACACCTTC.

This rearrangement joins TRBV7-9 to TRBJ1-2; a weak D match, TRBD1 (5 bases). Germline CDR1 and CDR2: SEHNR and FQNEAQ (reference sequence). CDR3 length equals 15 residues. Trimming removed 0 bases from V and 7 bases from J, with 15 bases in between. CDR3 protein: CASSLASGQGSGYTF. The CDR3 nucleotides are TGTGCCAGCAGCTTAGCGTCGGGCCAGGGTAGTGGCTACACCTTC.